This T cell receptor beta chain was identified during a study of T cells in localized non-small cell lung cancer. Whole-study results and caveats: Out of the top 100 tumor clones, a median 57 were seen in adjacent lung.

This clone has more than one count but fewer than ten. Its antigen is unidentified. Germline lookup yields CDR1 KGHSH and CDR2 LQKENI. The CDR3 runs 14 residues. V was pared by 2 bases and J by 3 bases, with 10 bases between. Profiled with immunoSEQ multiplex PCR; TCRdb holds only in-frame clones, not every one. Among about 2,500 clones listed, about a quarter were seen once. The sample was normal lung tissue next to the tumor, taken before any cancer treatment. V usage is TRBV18 and J usage is TRBJ1-1; no clear D. This clonotype originated in a man aged 35-69 years with stage I lung adenocarcinoma. The CDR3 region has the DNA TGTGCCAGCTCACCAGTCAATGGGGACACTGAAGCTTTCTTT. This codes for CASSPVNGDTEAFF.